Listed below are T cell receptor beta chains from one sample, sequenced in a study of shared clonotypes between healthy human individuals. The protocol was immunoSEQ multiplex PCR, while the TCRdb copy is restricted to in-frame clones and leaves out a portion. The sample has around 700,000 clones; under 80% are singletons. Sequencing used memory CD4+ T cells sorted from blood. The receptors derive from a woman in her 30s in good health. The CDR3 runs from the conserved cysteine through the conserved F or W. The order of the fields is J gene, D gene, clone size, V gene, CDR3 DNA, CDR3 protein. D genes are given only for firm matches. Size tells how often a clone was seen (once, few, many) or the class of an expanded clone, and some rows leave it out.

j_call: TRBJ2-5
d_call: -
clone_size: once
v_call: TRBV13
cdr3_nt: TGTGCCAGCAGCTTAAAGCGACAACTAGAGACCCAGTACTTC
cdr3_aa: CASSLKRQLETQYF

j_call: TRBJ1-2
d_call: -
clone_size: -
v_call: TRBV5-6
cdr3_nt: TGTGCCAGCAGCCAGAGCGGGGTAAGGGATCTTCGTGGCTACACCTTC
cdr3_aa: CASSQSGVRDLRGYTF

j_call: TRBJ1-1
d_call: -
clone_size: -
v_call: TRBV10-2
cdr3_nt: TGCGCCAGCAGGGGACCTGCTGAAGCTTTCTTT
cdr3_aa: CASRGPAEAFF

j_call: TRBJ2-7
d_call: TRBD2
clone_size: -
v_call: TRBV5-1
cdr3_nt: TGCGCCAGCAGCCGAGGGACTACCGGCGAGCAGTACTTC
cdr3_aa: CASSRGTTGEQYF

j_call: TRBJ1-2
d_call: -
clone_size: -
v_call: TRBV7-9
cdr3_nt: TGTGCCAGCACCGGCCTGGGGGATCTGGGTAACTATGGCTACACCTTC
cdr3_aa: CASTGLGDLGNYGYTF

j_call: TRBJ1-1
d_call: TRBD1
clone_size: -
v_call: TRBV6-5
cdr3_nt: TGTGCCAGCAGGCGACAGGGTGAAAACACTGAAGCTTTCTTT
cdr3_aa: CASRRQGENTEAFF

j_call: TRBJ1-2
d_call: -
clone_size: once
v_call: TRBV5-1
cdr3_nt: TGCGCCAGCAGCTTACCGTCAGGGGAGTATGGCTACACCTTC
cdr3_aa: CASSLPSGEYGYTF

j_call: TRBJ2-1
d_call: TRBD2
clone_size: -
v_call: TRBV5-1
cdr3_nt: TGCGCCAGCAGCTTTCGGTCTAGCGGGGACAATGAGCAGTTCTTC
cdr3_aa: CASSFRSSGDNEQFF

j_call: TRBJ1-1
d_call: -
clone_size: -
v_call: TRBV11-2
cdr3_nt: TGTGCCAGCAGCTTTGTGAGAGACTCCGGGGAAGCTTTCTTT
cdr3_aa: CASSFVRDSGEAFF

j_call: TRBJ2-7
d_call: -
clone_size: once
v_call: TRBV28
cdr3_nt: TGTGCCAGCAGTTCCCAGTCCTACGAGCAGTACTTC
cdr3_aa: CASSSQSYEQYF

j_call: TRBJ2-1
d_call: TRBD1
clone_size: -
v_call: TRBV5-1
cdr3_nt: TGCGCCAGCAGCTCAGGGACAGGGGCAAACGGTGAGCAGTTCTTC
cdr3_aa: CASSSGTGANGEQFF

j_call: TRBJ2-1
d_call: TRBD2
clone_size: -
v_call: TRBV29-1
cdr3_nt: TGCAGCGGCGGGGACTACCTCTCCTACAATGAGCAGTTCTTC
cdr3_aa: CSGGDYLSYNEQFF

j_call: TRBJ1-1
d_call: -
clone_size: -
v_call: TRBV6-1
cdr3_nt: TGTGCCAGCCCCCCAAGTCCCGTGCGAATGGCTGAAGCTTTCTTT
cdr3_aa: CASPPSPVRMAEAFF

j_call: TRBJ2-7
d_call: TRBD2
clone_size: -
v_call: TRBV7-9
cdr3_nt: TGTGCCAGCAGCCGGGCGGGGGGCAACTACGAGCAGTACTTC
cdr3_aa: CASSRAGGNYEQYF

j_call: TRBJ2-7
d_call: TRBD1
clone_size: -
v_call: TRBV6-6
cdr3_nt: TGTGCCAGCAGCTCCGGGACAGTGACCTACGAGCAGTACTTC
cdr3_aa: CASSSGTVTYEQYF

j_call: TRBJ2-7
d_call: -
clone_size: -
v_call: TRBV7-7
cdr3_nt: TGTGCCAGCAGCCGGTGGGGCCCTTCCGACGAGCAGTACTTC
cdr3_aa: CASSRWGPSDEQYF

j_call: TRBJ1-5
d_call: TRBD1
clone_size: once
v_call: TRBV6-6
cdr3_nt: TGTGCCAGCAGTCCAGTAGACAGGGGCGGCAATCAGCCCCAGCATTTT
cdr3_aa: CASSPVDRGGNQPQHF

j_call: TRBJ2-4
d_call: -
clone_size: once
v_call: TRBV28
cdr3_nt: TGTGCCAGCAGCCCGACAGGTGTTGGTGCCAAAAACATTCAGTACTTC
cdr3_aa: CASSPTGVGAKNIQYF

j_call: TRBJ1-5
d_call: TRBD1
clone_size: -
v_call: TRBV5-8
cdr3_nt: TGTGCCAGCAGCCACAGGGGGCCCCAGCATTTT
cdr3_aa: CASSHRGPQHF

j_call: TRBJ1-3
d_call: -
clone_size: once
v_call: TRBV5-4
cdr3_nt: TGTGCCAGCAGCTTGGACAGGGCGCGAAACACCATATATTTT
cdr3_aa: CASSLDRARNTIYF

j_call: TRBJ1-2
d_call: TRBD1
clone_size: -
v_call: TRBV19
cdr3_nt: TGTGCCAGTAGCGATACAGGGGAATATGGCTACACCTTC
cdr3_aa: CASSDTGEYGYTF

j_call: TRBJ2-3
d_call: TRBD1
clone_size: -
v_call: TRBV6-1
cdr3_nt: TGTGCCAGCCGACAGGGGGCCGACTTCACAGATACGCAGTATTTT
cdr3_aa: CASRQGADFTDTQYF

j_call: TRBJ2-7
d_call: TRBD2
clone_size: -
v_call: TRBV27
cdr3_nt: TGTGCCTCGCGAGCGGGGGCCTCCTACGAGCAGTACTTC
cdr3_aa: CASRAGASYEQYF

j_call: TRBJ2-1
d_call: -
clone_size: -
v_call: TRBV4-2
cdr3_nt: TGTGCCAGCAGCCCCCGGATCCGCAATGAGCAGTTCTTC
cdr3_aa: CASSPRIRNEQFF

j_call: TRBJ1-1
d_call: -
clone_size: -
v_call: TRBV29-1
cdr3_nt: TGCAGCGTTGAAAAAGGTGGGAGGACTGAAGCTTTCTTT
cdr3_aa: CSVEKGGRTEAFF

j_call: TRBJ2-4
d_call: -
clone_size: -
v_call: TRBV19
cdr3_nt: TGTGCCAGTAGTATAGCGGGGGCAAACATTCAGTACTTC
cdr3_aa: CASSIAGANIQYF

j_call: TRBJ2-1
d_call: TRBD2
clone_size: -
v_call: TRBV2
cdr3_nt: TGTGCCAGCAGTGGGGGCGGGAGCTCCTACAATGAGCAGTTCTTC
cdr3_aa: CASSGGGSSYNEQFF

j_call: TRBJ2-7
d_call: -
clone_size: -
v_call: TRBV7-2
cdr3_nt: TGTGCCAGCAGCTACGGCACCATCTTTTGGGGGGAGCAGTACTTC
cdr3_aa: CASSYGTIFWGEQYF

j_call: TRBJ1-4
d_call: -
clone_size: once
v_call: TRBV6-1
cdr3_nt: TGTGCCAGCAGTGGCTGGGGGGATTCATCTAATGAAAAACTGTTTTTT
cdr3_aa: CASSGWGDSSNEKLFF

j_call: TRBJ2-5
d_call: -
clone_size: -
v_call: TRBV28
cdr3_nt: TGTGCCAGCAACAGACAGAGGGAGACCCAGTACTTC
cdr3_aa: CASNRQRETQYF

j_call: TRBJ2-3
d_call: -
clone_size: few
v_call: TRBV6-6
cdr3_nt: TGTGCCAGCAGCCTACTGGCGCCAGATACGCAGTATTTT
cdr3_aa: CASSLLAPDTQYF

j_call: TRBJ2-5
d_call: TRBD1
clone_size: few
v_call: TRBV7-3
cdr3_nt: TGTGCCAGCAGCTTAAGCGGCAGGGGGGAGACCCAGTACTTC
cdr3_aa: CASSLSGRGETQYF

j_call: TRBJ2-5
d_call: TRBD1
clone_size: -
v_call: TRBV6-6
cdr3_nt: TGTGCCAGCAGTTACACAGGACAGGGCCAAGAGACCCAGTACTTC
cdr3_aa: CASSYTGQGQETQYF

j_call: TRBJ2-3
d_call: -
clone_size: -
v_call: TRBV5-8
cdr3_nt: TGTGCCAGCAGCACCGGACAAGGAAGGACGACAGATACGCAGTATTTT
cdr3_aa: CASSTGQGRTTDTQYF

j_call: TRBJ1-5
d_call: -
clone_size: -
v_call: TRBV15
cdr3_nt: TGTGCCACCAGCAGTTTAGGCAATCAGCCCCAGCATTTT
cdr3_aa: CATSSLGNQPQHF

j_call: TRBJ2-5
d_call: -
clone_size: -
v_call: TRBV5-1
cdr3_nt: TGCGCCAGCAGCTCCGGGTTTTGGGAGACCCAGTACTTC
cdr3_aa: CASSSGFWETQYF

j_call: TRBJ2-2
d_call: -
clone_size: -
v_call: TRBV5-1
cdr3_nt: TGCGCCAGCAGCTTGGGACTAGAGAACACCGGGGAGCTGTTTTTT
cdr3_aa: CASSLGLENTGELFF

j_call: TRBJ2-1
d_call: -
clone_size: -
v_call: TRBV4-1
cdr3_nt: TGCGCCAGCAGCCAAGAAGTAGGGGTTTCCTACAATGAGCAGTTCTTC
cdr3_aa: CASSQEVGVSYNEQFF

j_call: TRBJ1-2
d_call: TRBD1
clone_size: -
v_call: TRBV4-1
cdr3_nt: TGCGCCAGCAGCCATCCGGGACAGGGAGATGGCTACACCTTC
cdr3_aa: CASSHPGQGDGYTF

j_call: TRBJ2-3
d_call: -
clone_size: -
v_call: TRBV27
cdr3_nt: TGTGCCAGCAGTTTGGGGCAGGGTAAAACAGATACGCAGTATTTT
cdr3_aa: CASSLGQGKTDTQYF

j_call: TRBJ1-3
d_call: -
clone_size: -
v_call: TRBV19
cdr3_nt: TGTGCCAGTAGCCTTTACCGGGACACTCGGCTGTTGTCTGGAAACACCATATATTTT
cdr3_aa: CASSLYRDTRLLSGNTIYF

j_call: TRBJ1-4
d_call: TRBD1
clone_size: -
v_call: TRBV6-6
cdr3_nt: TGTGCCAGCAAAAGGGGGCAGGGGGCAATACTGTTTTTT
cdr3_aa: CASKRGQGAILFF

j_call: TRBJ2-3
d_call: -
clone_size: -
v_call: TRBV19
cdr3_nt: TGTGCCAGTAGTACCCAGAATATTTGGGATACGCAGTATTTT
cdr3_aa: CASSTQNIWDTQYF

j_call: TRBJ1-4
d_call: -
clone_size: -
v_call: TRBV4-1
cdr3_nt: TGCGCCAGCAGCCAAGCGGGGGCGGGAGCGGATGAAAAACTGTTTTTT
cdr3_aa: CASSQAGAGADEKLFF

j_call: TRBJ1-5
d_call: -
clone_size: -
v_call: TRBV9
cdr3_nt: TGTGCCAGCAGCCCGGACAGTGGGATCAATCAGCCCCAGCATTTT
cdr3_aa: CASSPDSGINQPQHF

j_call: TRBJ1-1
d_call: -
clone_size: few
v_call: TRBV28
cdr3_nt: TGTGCCAGCAGGGGGAACACTGAAGCTTTCTTT
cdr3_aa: CASRGNTEAFF

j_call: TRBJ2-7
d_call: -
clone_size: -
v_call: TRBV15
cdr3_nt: TGTGCCACCAGCAAATTCCCCGGGGATGAGCAGTACTTC
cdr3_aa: CATSKFPGDEQYF

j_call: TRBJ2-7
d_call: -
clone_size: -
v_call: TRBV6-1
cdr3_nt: TGTGCCAGCAGTGGTGGGGGGGCGGTCCTCTACGAGCAGTACTTC
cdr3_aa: CASSGGGAVLYEQYF

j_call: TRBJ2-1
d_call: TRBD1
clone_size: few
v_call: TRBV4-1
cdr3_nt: TGCGCCAGCAGCCAAGCCCCGACAGGGGGCGCTGAGAATGAGCAGTTCTTC
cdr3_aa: CASSQAPTGGAENEQFF

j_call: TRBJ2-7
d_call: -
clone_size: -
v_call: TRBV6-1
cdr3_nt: TGTGCCAGCAGTGAAGAAGCGGGTTACGGTTTCGGGCAGTACTTC
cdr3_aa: CASSEEAGYGFGQYF